These 12 T cell receptor beta chains were sequenced from one sample in a study of T cell changes during pregnancy in multiple sclerosis. Profiling relied on immunoSEQ multiplex PCR, and the TCRdb table lists in-frame clones only, not all of them. The data show some 74,000 clones, with about nine tenths seen just once and 3% to 4% held by the top ten. Source: peripheral blood, taken after pregnancy. These receptors were collected from a female donor in good health, enrolled as a control in a pregnancy study.

The genes are TRBV27 and TRBJ2-5; TRBD2 might be the D (5 bases). Germline lookup yields CDR1 MNHEY and CDR2 SMNVEV (reference sequence). Trimming removed 9 bases at V and 7 bases at J, with 18 bases between. This CDR3 has 13 amino acids. In nucleotides, the CDR3 is TGTGCCAGTCACTCGCATAGCGAAGGGACCCAGTACTTC. It translates to CASHSHSEGTQYF.

J is TRBJ1-1 and V is TRBV6-4; D perhaps matches TRBD1 (6 bases). The germline CDR1 and CDR2 sequences are MRHNA and SNTAGT. This CDR3 has 13 residues. Deletions cut 6 bases from V and 4 bases from J, with 12 bases between. In nucleotides, the CDR3 is TGTGCCAGCAGCGCAGGGGCTCGCACTGAAGCTTTCTTT. It specifies CASSAGARTEAFF.

The count of this clone is one. J is TRBJ2-3 and V is TRBV6-5; a weak D match, TRBD2 (6 bases). The CDR3 covers 14 residues. Per the germline V gene, CDR1 is MNHEY and CDR2 is SVGAGI. The V gene lost 5 bases and the J gene lost 8 bases, with 17 bases spanning the gap. CDR3 amino acids: CASSTRLEIGTQYF. CDR3 DNA sequence: TGTGCCAGCAGTACACGACTAGAAATAGGTACGCAGTATTTT.

The chain recombines TRBV29-1 with TRBJ2-7, with 8 bases lining up with TRBD1. V shed 7 bases and J 4 bases; nucleotides not matched to a gene: 12. This CDR3 is built from 14 residues. CDR1 and CDR2 (germline): SQVTM, ANQGSEA. The CDR3 region is CSATADRGSYEQYF. The CDR3, as DNA: TGCAGCGCCACAGCAGACAGGGGCTCTTACGAGCAGTACTTC.

The chain couples TRBV5-1 to TRBJ1-1; the D gene is possibly TRBD1 (5 bases). The V gene lost 0 bases and the J gene lost 5 bases, with 14 bases spanning the gap. The V gene's germline CDR1 is SGHRS and CDR2 YFSETQ. This CDR3 is built from 15 residues. The CDR3 region is CASSLDSGVWTEAFF. As DNA, the CDR3 is TGCGCCAGCAGCTTGGATTCGGGGGTTTGGACTGAAGCTTTCTTT. The full variable domain, rest sourced from reference TRBV5-1 and TRBJ1-1, is KAGVTQTPRYLIKTRGQQVTLSCSPISGHRSVSWYQQTPGQGLQFLFEYFSETQRNKGNFPGRFSGRQFSNSRSEMNVSTLELGDSALYLCASSLDSGVWTEAFFGQGTRLTVV.

The chain combines TRBV5-6 with TRBJ2-1; 10 bases are shared with TRBD1. The CDR3 is made up of 13 amino acids. With V trimmed by 5 bases and J by 6 bases, 2 bases remained unmatched. Germline lookup yields CDR1 SGHDT and CDR2 YYEEEE. Here the CDR3 reads CASSRDRGNEQFF. The CDR3, as DNA: TGTGCCAGCAGTCGGGACAGGGGCAATGAGCAGTTCTTC.

This sequence joins TRBV6-5 and TRBJ2-3; no definite D call. V was clipped by 1 base and J by 4 bases, with 6 bases between them. The CDR3 has 13 residues. Per the germline V gene, CDR1 is MNHEY and CDR2 is SVGAGI. In DNA form, the CDR3 reads TGTGCCAGCAGTTACTTTCGTTCAGATACGCAGTATTTT. This gives the protein CASSYFRSDTQYF.

This clone was picked up a small number of times. This sequence joins TRBV6-4 and TRBJ2-3, with 10 bases matching TRBD2. This CDR3 has 14 residues. Unmatched junction bases numbered 1, after V lost 3 bases and J lost 4 bases. Germline V gene data show CDR1 as MRHNA and CDR2 as SNTAGT. CDR3 DNA: TGTGCCAGCAGTGATCTAGCGGGAGCAGATACGCAGTATTTT. This codes for CASSDLAGADTQYF.

CDR3 region: CASSRTESYEQYF. Here the CDR3 DNA reads TGTGCCAGCAGCCGAACAGAGTCCTACGAGCAGTACTTC. The chain combines TRBV7-9 with TRBJ2-7; D remains ambiguous. The CDR3 spans 13 residues. The germline V gene encodes CDR1 SEHNR and CDR2 FQNEAQ (reference sequence). V lost 5 bases to trimming and J lost 1 base, with 9 bases between them.

V and J are TRBV6-5 and TRBJ2-3; 8 bases match TRBD2. Germline values: CDR1 MNHEY, CDR2 SVGAGI. V gave up 1 base and J gave up 6 bases; unmatched junction bases: 3. There are 14 residues in the CDR3. The CDR3 DNA follows: TGTGCCAGCAGTTACTGGGCGGGAGGCGATACGCAGTATTTT. Its translation is CASSYWAGGDTQYF.

The rearrangement links TRBV2 to TRBJ2-7, with a tentative D call TRBD2 (6 bases). Per the germline V gene, CDR1 is SNHLY and CDR2 is FYNNEI. The CDR3 length is 14 residues. Trimming left V 5 bases short and J 3 bases short, with 14 bases between. CDR3 sequence: CASSKEGGNYEQYF. The CDR3 nucleotides are TGTGCCAGCAGTAAGGAGGGAGGAAACTACGAGCAGTACTTC.

V is TRBV19 and J is TRBJ2-7, with D possibly TRBD1 on 6 matching bases. The CDR3 has 13 residues. Germline V gives CDR1 LNHDA, CDR2 SQIVND (reference sequence). The V gene lost 4 bases and the J gene lost 3 bases, with 10 bases spanning the gap. The CDR3 here is CASSTGVGYEQYF. CDR3 nucleotide sequence: TGTGCCAGTAGTACAGGGGTCGGCTACGAGCAGTACTTC.